This entry describes one T cell receptor (beta chain). The antigen remains unidentified. V gave up 0 bases and J gave up 2 bases, with 3 bases separating them. Germline V lookup: CDR1 SGHDT, CDR2 YYEEEE. The CDR3 extends over 13 amino acids. The sample originates from a study of T cells in localized non-small cell lung cancer. Study conclusions and caveats: Tumor showed lower T cell clonality than uninvolved adjacent lung, where it was highest. A median of 57 of the top 100 tumor clones appeared in adjacent lung, which was paired and uninvolved. An association was observed between higher blood T cell density and longer overall survival.

Sequencing was performed with immunoSEQ multiplex PCR; in TCRdb, only in-frame clones are kept and a portion is missing. The sample yields about 26,000 clones, around 93% seen once. The sequence was collected from a female donor at least 60 years old with stage II squamous cell lung carcinoma. This specimen was peripheral blood, taken before any cancer treatment. This chain connects TRBV5-6 to TRBJ1-3; D gene ambiguous. The CDR3 DNA reads as TGTGCCAGCAGCTTGGGAGCTGGAAACACCATATATTTT. It specifies CASSLGAGNTIYF.